The clone carrying this T cell receptor (beta chain) was picked up a small number of times. With a J-beta primer mix and a sample-barcoded 5' primer, a second PCR ran about 6 to 11 cycles. TCRdb re-derived calls from the 5' RACE reads in MiXCR, one entry per CDR3 protein. The profile shows around 1.5 million distinct CDR3 sequences, approximately 60% of them singletons. V lost 5 bases, J lost 4 bases, and 5 bases stayed unmatched. CDR1 is MNHNS, CDR2 SASEGT, per germline. The CDR3 is made up of 15 amino acids. The record originates from a study of blood T cells in healthy people across ages. The source is a man younger than 35 in good health. Sequencing was carried out using blood. The chain recombines TRBV6-1 with TRBJ1-5; 10 positions agree with TRBD1. The CDR3 sequence is CASSLDRGQNQPQHF. The CDR3 nucleotides are TGTGCCAGCAGTCTAGACAGGGGGCAAAATCAGCCCCAGCATTTT.